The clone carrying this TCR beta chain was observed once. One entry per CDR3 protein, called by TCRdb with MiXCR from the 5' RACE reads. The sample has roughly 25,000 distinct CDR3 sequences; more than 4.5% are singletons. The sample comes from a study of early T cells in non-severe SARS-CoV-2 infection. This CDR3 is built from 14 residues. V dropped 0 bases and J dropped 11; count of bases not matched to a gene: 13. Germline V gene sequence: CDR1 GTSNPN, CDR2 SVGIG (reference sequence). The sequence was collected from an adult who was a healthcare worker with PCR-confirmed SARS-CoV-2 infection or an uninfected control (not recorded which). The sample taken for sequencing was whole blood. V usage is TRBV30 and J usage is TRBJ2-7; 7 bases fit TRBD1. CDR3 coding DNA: TGTGCCTGGAGTGTACTCGGTGACAGGGATACGAAGTACTTC. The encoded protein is CAWSVLGDRDTKYF.